Below are 31 T cell receptor beta chains sequenced from a single sample in a study of CD8 T cells in Susac syndrome (dated by TCRdb to 2018 to 2020). To prepare the library, the immunoSEQ multiplex PCR assay was applied. RNA was extracted using the RNeasy kit, and roughly 0.5 to 1 microgram was reverse transcribed with random hexamers. TCRdb itself trimmed the public reads at Q25 with fastp, ran MiXCR and retained productive beta chains. For every CDR3 protein sequence, its rows merge into one entry that carries the most common genes and DNA. The sample table holds roughly 160,000 distinct CDR3 sequences, of which around 95% were seen once. The top ten constitute roughly 0.13% of the sample. Sequencing was carried out using CD4+ T cells from PBMCs. The receptors were gathered from a human donor in good health.

J is TRBJ2-5 and V is TRBV30; 7 bases map to TRBD2. CDR1 GTSNPN and CDR2 SVGIG come from the germline V gene (reference sequence). This CDR3 is 14 amino acids long. With V trimmed by 3 bases and J by 2 bases, 6 bases remained unmatched. The CDR3: CAWSPGGVQETQYF. The CDR3 coding sequence is TGTGCCTGGAGCCCTGGGGGGGTGCAAGAGACCCAGTACTTC.

Notes on this clonotype: Its ends do not fully match the called genes, so a read error is possible. The chain employs TRBV3-1 and TRBJ1-1, with D maybe TRBD1 (5 bases). The CDR3 runs to 14 residues. Germline values: CDR1 LGHDT, CDR2 YNNKEL (reference sequence). CDR3 DNA: TGTGCCAGCAGCAAAGACAGTGTGAACACTGAAGCTTTCTTT. Its protein is CASSKDSVNTEAFF. The whole variable domain, filled in from reference TRBV3-1 and TRBJ1-1, reads DTAVSQTPKYLVTQMGNDKSIKCEQNLGHDTMYWYKQDSKKFLKIMFSYNNKELIINETVPNRFSPKSPDKAHLNLHINSLELGDSAVYFCASSKDSVNTEAFFGQGTRLTVV.

This clonotype was counted once. The chain uses TRBV12-3 or TRBV12-4 and TRBJ1-1; D is unresolved. The CDR3 totals 13 residues. V lost 6 bases to trimming and J lost 6 bases, with 14 bases between them. The CDR3 bases are TGTGCCAGCAGGCAGTGGGTGGAATCTGAAGCTTTCTTT. It yields the protein CASRQWVESEAFF.

The rearrangement joins TRBV12-3 or TRBV12-4 to TRBJ2-2, with D maybe TRBD1 (5 bases). V shed 6 bases and J shed 0 bases, with 14 bases lying between them. This CDR3 has 16 amino acids. The CDR3 DNA sequence: TGTGCCAGCAGCCCCTGGGGCAGGACGAACACCGGGGAGCTGTTTTTT. As protein: CASSPWGRTNTGELFF.

The J gene is TRBJ2-5, the V gene TRBV20-1; tentatively, D is TRBD1 (5 bases). With 0 bases removed from V and 1 base from J, the gap between germline ends came to 12 bases. This CDR3 comprises 15 residues. The germline V gene encodes CDR1 DFQATT and CDR2 SNEGSKA (reference sequence). CDR3 nucleotide sequence: TGCAGTGCTAGAGATGGCAGGGAATTCCAAGAGACCCAGTACTTC. Its translation: CSARDGREFQETQYF.

The chain recombines TRBV6-2 or TRBV6-3 with TRBJ1-1, with a weak D call TRBD1 (5 bases). Per germline, CDR1 MNHEY and CDR2 SVGEGT. Trimming removed 6 bases from V and 11 bases from J, with 16 bases in between. The CDR3 spans 12 residues. The CDR3 region has the DNA TGTGCCAGCAGCACCAAACGAGGGGTGGCTTTCTTT. It encodes CASSTKRGVAFF.

The rearrangement links TRBV7-3 to TRBJ2-3; weak D call: TRBD1 (6 bases). Germline-derived CDR1 and CDR2 are SGHTA and FQGTGA. The CDR3 is 14 amino acids. The ends were cut back, 5 bases at V and 6 bases at J, with 15 bases in the middle. This CDR3 is CASSPQTGSDTQYF. CDR3 sequence (DNA): TGTGCCAGCAGCCCCCAAACAGGGTCGGATACGCAGTATTTT.

The chain couples TRBV20-1 to TRBJ1-3; D may be TRBD1 (5 bases). The CDR3 is made up of 14 amino acids. Germline lookup yields CDR1 DFQATT and CDR2 SNEGSKA (reference sequence). V was clipped by 6 bases and J by 1 base, with 13 bases between them. CDR3 region: CSAARGVSGNTIYF. CDR3 sequence (DNA): TGCAGTGCCGCGAGAGGGGTGTCTGGAAACACCATATATTTT.

This clonotype was picked up one time. The chain joins TRBV7-2 to TRBJ2-7, with D tentatively TRBD1 or TRBD2 (5 bases each). The CDR3 covers 16 residues. Trimming shortened V by 5 bases and J by 3 bases, and 20 bases separated the two germline ends. CDR1 is SGHTA and CDR2 is FQGNSA in the germline V gene. The CDR3 nucleotides are TGTGCCAGCAGCCCATCTTTCGGGACGGGGAGCTACGAGCAGTACTTC. It encodes CASSPSFGTGSYEQYF.

The chain carries TRBV3-1 and TRBJ2-7, with D tentatively TRBD1 (5 bases). The CDR3 loop spans 14 amino acids. CDR1 is LGHDT and CDR2 is YNNKEL in the germline V gene (reference sequence). V dropped 2 bases and J dropped 2 bases, with 10 bases sitting between them. CDR3 sequence: CASSQFQGAYEQYF. In nucleotides, the CDR3 is TGTGCCAGCAGCCAATTCCAGGGCGCCTACGAGCAGTACTTC.

The chain joins TRBV20-1 to TRBJ2-3; no reliable D call. The CDR3 runs to 11 residues. Trimming pared 8 bases from V and 3 bases from J, leaving 9 bases between. Germline V gene data show CDR1 as DFQATT and CDR2 as SNEGSKA (reference sequence). As DNA, the CDR3 is TGCAGTCTCCTTGTGACAGATACGCAGTATTTT. It translates to CSLLVTDTQYF.

The rearrangement links TRBV7-2 to TRBJ2-3; the match to TRBD2 covers 9 bases. This CDR3 is 17 amino acids long. Germline CDR1 SGHTA, CDR2 FQGNSA. The ends lost 0 bases at V and 6 bases at J; junction bases unmatched: 10. Here the CDR3 DNA reads TGTGCCAGCAGCTTAGCCCCTTTGGCGGGGGGGCTGGATACGCAGTATTTT. This encodes CASSLAPLAGGLDTQYF.

The chain has TRBV4-2 and TRBJ1-2; D ambiguous. The CDR3 spans 15 residues. CDR1 is LGHNA and CDR2 is YNFKEQ in the germline V gene. Trimming removed 0 bases from V and 6 bases from J, with 14 bases in between. The CDR3 coding sequence is TGTGCCAGCAGCCAAGATATCGGAAAACTAAATGGCTACACCTTC. It is translated as CASSQDIGKLNGYTF.

The chain links TRBV12-3 or TRBV12-4 to TRBJ1-2; D uncertain. V gave up 2 bases and J gave up 4 bases, with 5 bases separating them. The CDR3 contains 12 residues. The CDR3 reads CASSLQAYGYTF. The CDR3 coding sequence is TGTGCCAGCAGTTTACAGGCCTATGGCTACACCTTC.

The rearrangement joins TRBV7-9 to TRBJ2-3; tentative D call: TRBD1 (6 bases). CDR3 size: 15 residues. Germline V gives CDR1 SEHNR, CDR2 FQNEAQ (reference sequence). The V and J ends lost 5 bases and 1 base respectively, with 13 bases between them. The CDR3, as DNA: TGTGCCAGCAGCGCACGCGCAGGGGGCACAGATACGCAGTATTTT. Translating it yields CASSARAGGTDTQYF. Variable domain in full (rest from reference TRBV7-9 and TRBJ2-3): DTGVSQNPRHKITKRGQNVTFRCDPISEHNRLYWYRQTLGQGPEFLTYFQNEAQLEKSRLLSDRFSAERPKGSFSTLEIQRTEQGDSAMYLCASSARAGGTDTQYFGPGTRLTVL.

The chain has TRBV4-3 and TRBJ1-2, with a possible D match to TRBD1 (5 bases). The CDR3 runs to 14 residues. V was clipped by 4 bases and J by 2 bases, with 11 bases between them. Germline loops: CDR1 LGHNA, CDR2 YSLEER. CDR3 residues: CASSPGTQNYGYTF. CDR3 DNA: TGCGCCAGCAGCCCTGGGACCCAGAACTATGGCTACACCTTC.

This clonotype has only a few counts. The J gene is TRBJ2-5, the V gene TRBV29-1; D might be TRBD2 (6 bases). V lost 4 bases and J 5 bases, leaving 14 bases between the germline ends. Germline V gives CDR1 SQVTM, CDR2 ANQGSEA. This CDR3 spans 13 amino acids. The CDR3 sequence: CSVGGDLRETQYF. In nucleotides, the CDR3 is TGCAGCGTTGGGGGGGATCTCCGGGAGACCCAGTACTTC.

The chain carries TRBV12-3 or TRBV12-4 and TRBJ2-1, with D possibly being TRBD1 (5 bases). Trimming took 3 bases from V and 7 from J, leaving 10 bases between them. CDR3 length: 13 amino acids. DNA of the CDR3: TGTGCCAGCAGTTTTGCAGGGAATAATGAGCAGTTCTTC. Amino acids: CASSFAGNNEQFF.

The rearrangement links TRBV12-3 or TRBV12-4 to TRBJ2-5, with TRBD1 identical over 7 bases. The CDR3 extends over 14 amino acids. Trimming removed 7 bases from V and 2 bases from J; junction bases left unmatched: 7. The CDR3 region has the DNA TGTGCCAGCATCAGACAGGGTTCGCAAGAGACCCAGTACTTC. Translated, it gives CASIRQGSQETQYF.

The chain is built from TRBV20-1 and TRBJ1-5; no clear D. The germline gives CDR1 DFQATT, CDR2 SNEGSKA (reference sequence). V was trimmed by 5 bases and J by 0 bases, leaving 8 bases between them. CDR3 length: 13 amino acids. The DNA of the CDR3 is TGCAGTGCTTCAAGAGATAGCAATCAGCCCCAGCATTTT. It is translated as CSASRDSNQPQHF.

The rearrangement uses TRBV14 and TRBJ2-1; a possible D gene is TRBD2 (5 bases). Per the germline V gene, CDR1 is SGHDN and CDR2 is FVKESK. This CDR3 region has 15 residues. Trimming took 1 base from V and 15 from J, leaving 22 bases between them. The CDR3: CASSQASPSPRRRFF. The CDR3 DNA is TGTGCCAGCAGCCAAGCCAGCCCCTCCCCGAGGAGGAGGTTCTTC.

The genes are TRBV18 and TRBJ1-1; D is ambiguous. The V and J ends lost 0 bases and 5 bases respectively, with 7 bases between them. Germline loops: CDR1 KGHSH, CDR2 LQKENI. The CDR3 covers 13 residues. The CDR3 loop reads CASSPPTQTEAFF. CDR3 coding DNA: TGTGCCAGCTCACCACCGACACAGACTGAAGCTTTCTTT.

Here the CDR3 reads CASSLARETDTQYF. In DNA form, the CDR3 reads TGTGCCAGCAGCTTAGCGCGGGAGACAGATACGCAGTATTTT. The chain has TRBV7-9 and TRBJ2-3; 7 nucleotides match TRBD2. Germline CDR1 reads SEHNR; CDR2 reads FQNEAQ (reference sequence). The CDR3 extends over 14 amino acids. Unmatched junction bases numbered 0, after V lost 0 bases and J lost 3 bases.

The chain recombines TRBV30 with TRBJ1-5; tentatively, D is TRBD1 (6 bases). The germline CDR1 and CDR2 sequences are GTSNPN and SVGIG (reference sequence). The CDR3 is made up of 14 amino acids. V lost 1 base and J 0 bases, leaving 7 bases between the germline ends. The CDR3 DNA reads as TGTGCCTGGAGTGGGACAGCTAGCAATCAGCCCCAGCATTTT. Protein: CAWSGTASNQPQHF.

The V call is TRBV6-1, the J call TRBJ2-2; D perhaps matches TRBD1 (6 bases). The CDR3 is 13 amino acids. Germline V gene sequence: CDR1 MNHNS, CDR2 SASEGT. Trimming pared 8 bases from V and 4 bases from J, leaving 11 bases between. This CDR3 is CASHRRGTGELFF. The CDR3 region has the DNA TGTGCCAGCCATCGCAGGGGCACCGGGGAGCTGTTTTTT.

The DNA of the CDR3 is TGCAGTGCAACCCCGGGAACCGGGTACGAGCAGTACTTC. As protein: CSATPGTGYEQYF. V and J are TRBV20-1 and TRBJ2-7, with a tentative D call TRBD2 (5 bases). Germline CDR1 and CDR2: DFQATT and SNEGSKA (reference sequence). V dropped 6 bases and J dropped 4 bases, with 16 bases sitting between them. The CDR3 runs 13 residues.

CDR3 in amino acids: CASSQDASYGYTF. As DNA, the CDR3 is TGCGCCAGCAGCCAGGACGCATCTTATGGCTACACCTTC. The V call is TRBV4-3, the J call TRBJ1-2; no reliable D call. The germline V gene has CDR1 LGHNA and CDR2 YSLEER. This CDR3 contains 13 residues. Trimming shortened V by 3 bases and J by 5 bases, and 10 bases separated the two germline ends.

This clonotype was detected only once. V gene TRBV7-9 combines with J gene TRBJ1-2; the D gene is possibly TRBD1 (6 bases). CDR1 and CDR2 (germline): SEHNR, FQNEAQ (reference sequence). The ends were cut back, 4 bases at V and 8 bases at J, with 14 bases in the middle. The CDR3 totals 13 residues. The chain's CDR3 is CASSSSGAVGYTF. The CDR3 coding sequence is TGTGCCAGCAGCTCCTCGGGGGCCGTCGGCTACACCTTC.

This clonotype is a singleton in its sample. V and J are TRBV18 and TRBJ1-6, with 7 positions matching TRBD1. V was clipped by 3 bases and J by 6 bases; unmatched bases: 8. The CDR3 is 16 residues long. Germline CDR1 KGHSH, CDR2 LQKENI. The CDR3 sequence is CASSPQRGRTNSPLHF. The CDR3, as DNA: TGTGCCAGCTCACCCCAGAGGGGGCGAACTAATTCACCCCTCCACTTT.

The rearrangement joins TRBV12-2 to TRBJ2-5; TRBD2, the table's D call, was not compared with the DNA. TRBV12-2 is reported as a pseudogene. CDR3 size: 15 residues. Here the CDR3 reads CASRVPGLEVETQYF. The CDR3, as DNA: TGTGCAAGTCGCGTCCCGGGACTAGAGGTCGAGACCCAGTACTTC.

V usage is TRBV14 and J usage is TRBJ2-2, with 7 bases fitting TRBD2. CDR1 and CDR2 (germline): SGHDN, FVKESK. Trimming took 0 bases from V and 4 from J; bases not matched to a gene: 5. This CDR3 spans 16 amino acids. Written as DNA, the CDR3 is TGTGCCAGCAGCCAAGAACCAGCGGGGCTCACCGGGGAGCTGTTTTTT. Its translation is CASSQEPAGLTGELFF.